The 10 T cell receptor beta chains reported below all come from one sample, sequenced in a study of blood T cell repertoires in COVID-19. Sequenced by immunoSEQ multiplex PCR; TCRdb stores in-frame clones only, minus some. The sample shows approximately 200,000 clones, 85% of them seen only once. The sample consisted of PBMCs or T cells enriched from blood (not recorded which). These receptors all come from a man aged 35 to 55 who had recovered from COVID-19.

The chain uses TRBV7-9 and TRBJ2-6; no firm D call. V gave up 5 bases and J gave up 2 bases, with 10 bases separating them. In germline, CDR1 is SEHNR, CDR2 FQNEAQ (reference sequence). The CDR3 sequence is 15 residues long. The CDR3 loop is CASSPSGTGANVLTF. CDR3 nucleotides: TGTGCCAGCAGCCCCTCAGGAACTGGGGCCAACGTCCTGACTTTC. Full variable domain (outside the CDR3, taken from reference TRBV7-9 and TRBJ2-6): DTGVSQNPRHKITKRGQNVTFRCDPISEHNRLYWYRQTLGQGPEFLTYFQNEAQLEKSRLLSDRFSAERPKGSFSTLEIQRTEQGDSAMYLCASSPSGTGANVLTFGAGSRLTVL.

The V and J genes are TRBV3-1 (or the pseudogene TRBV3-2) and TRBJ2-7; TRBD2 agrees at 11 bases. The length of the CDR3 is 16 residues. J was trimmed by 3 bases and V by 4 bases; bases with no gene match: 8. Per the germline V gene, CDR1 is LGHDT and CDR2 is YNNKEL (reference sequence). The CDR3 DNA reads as TGTGCCAGCAGCCCATTAACTAGCGGGAGTCACTACGAGCAGTACTTC. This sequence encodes CASSPLTSGSHYEQYF.

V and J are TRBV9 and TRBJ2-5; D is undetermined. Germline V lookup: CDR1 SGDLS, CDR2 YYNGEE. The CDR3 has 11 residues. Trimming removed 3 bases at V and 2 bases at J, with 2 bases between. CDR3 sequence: CASSAQETQYF. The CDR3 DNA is TGTGCCAGCAGCGCTCAAGAGACCCAGTACTTC.

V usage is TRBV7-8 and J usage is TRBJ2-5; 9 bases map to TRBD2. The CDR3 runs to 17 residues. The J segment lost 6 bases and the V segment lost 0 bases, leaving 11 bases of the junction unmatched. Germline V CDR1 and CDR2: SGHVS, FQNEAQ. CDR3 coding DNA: TGTGCCAGCAGCTTAGCCATTCTAGCGGGAATGATTAAGACCCAGTACTTC. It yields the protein CASSLAILAGMIKTQYF. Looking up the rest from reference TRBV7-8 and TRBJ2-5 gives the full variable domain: GAGVSQSPRYKVAKRGQDVALRCDPISGHVSLFWYQQALGQGPEFLTYFQNEAQLDKSGLPSDRFFAERPEGSVSTLKIQRTQQEDSAVYLCASSLAILAGMIKTQYFGPGTRLLVL.

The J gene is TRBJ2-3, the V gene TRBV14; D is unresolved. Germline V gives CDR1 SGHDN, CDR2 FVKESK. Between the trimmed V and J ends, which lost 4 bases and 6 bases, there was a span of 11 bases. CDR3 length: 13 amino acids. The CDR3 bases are TGTGCCAGCAGCCCACGTCCACTTGATACGCAGTATTTT. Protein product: CASSPRPLDTQYF.

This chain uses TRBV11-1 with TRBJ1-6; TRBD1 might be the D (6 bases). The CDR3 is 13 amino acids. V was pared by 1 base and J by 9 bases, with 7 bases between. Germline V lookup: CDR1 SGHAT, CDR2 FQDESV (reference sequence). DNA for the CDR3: TGTGCCAGCAGCTTAGGGACAGCTTCACCCCTCCACTTT. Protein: CASSLGTASPLHF.

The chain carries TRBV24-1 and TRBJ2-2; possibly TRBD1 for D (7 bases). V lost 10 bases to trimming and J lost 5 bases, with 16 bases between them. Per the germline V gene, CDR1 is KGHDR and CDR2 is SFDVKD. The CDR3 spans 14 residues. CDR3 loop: CATEGTEKTGELFF. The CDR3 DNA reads TGTGCCACGGAGGGGACAGAAAAGACCGGGGAGCTGTTTTTT.

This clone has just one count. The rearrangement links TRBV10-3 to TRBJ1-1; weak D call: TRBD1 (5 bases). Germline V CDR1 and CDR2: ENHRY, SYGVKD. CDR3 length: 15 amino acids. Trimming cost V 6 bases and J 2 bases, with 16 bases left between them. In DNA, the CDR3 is TGTGCCATCAGGGCGGACACCTTGGGAAACACTGAAGCTTTCTTT. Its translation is CAIRADTLGNTEAFF.

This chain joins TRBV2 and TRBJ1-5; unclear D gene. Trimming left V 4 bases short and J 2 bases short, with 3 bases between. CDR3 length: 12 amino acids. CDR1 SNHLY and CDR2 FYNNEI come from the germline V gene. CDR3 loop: CASSVGNQPQHF. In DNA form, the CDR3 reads TGTGCCAGCAGTGTCGGCAATCAGCCCCAGCATTTT.

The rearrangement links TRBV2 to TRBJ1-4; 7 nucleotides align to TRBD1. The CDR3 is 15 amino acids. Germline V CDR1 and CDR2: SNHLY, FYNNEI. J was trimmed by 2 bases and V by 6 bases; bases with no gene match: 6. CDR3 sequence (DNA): TGTGCCAGCAGCCTGAACAGGGGTACTAATGAAAAACTGTTTTTT. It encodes CASSLNRGTNEKLFF.